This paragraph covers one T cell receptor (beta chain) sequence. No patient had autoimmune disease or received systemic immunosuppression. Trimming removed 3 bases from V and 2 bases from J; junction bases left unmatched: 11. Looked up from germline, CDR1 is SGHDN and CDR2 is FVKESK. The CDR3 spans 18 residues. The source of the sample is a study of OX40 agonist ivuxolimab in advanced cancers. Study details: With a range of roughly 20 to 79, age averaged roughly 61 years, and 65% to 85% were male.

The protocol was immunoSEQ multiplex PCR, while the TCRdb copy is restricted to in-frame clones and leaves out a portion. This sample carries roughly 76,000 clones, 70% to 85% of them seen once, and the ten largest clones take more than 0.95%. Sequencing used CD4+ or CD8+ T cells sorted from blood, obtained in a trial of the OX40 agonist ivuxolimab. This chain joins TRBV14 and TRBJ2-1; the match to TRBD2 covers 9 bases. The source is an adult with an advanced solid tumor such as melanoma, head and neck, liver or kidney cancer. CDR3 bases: TGTGCCAGCAGCCAGTGGGGAAAGGCGGGGGGGCCCTACAATGAGCAGTTCTTC. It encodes CASSQWGKAGGPYNEQFF.